A selection of T cell receptor beta chains follows, all from one sample in a study of T-cell memory formation after mild COVID-19. TCRdb analysed the 5' RACE reads with MiXCR anew, one entry per CDR3 protein. The sample holds approximately 210,000 distinct CDR3 sequences; around 30% are singletons and the top ten take about an eighth. The sequencing input was PBMCs or a T cell subset sorted from them (not recorded which). Receptors were obtained from an adult woman who had mild COVID-19 (a few samples of this study predate the infection). Cell type and time point are not known. CDR3s include the opening cysteine and the closing phenylalanine or tryptophan.

>TRBV19|TRBJ1-1|15
CASRGTGYADTEAFF
>TRBV30|TRBJ2-7|13
CAWSQSGTDEQYF
>TRBV20-1|TRBJ2-6|12
CSGQSGANVLTF
>TRBV5-1|TRBJ2-1|18
CASSFWAQEEGSYNEQFF
>TRBV12-3/TRBV12-4|TRBJ2-7|15
CASIARGDPADEQYF
>TRBV25-1|TRBJ2-5|13
CASTRGREETQYF
>TRBV7-3|TRBJ2-1|13
CASSLIGFGEQFF
>TRBV29-1|TRBJ2-3|14
CSGIGTSGTDTQYF
>TRBV7-6|TRBJ2-1|15
CASSADDSSYNEQFF
>TRBV19|TRBJ2-7|16
CASTSSGTGDSYEQYF
>TRBV5-1|TRBJ2-2|14
CASSGPGNTGELFF
>TRBV2|TRBJ1-2|12
CASSYPLYGYTF
>TRBV20-1|TRBJ2-3|18
CSARDPSRLAGVWDTQYF
>TRBV2|TRBJ1-1|15
CASSESGRINTEAFF
>TRBV5-4|TRBJ2-1|20
CASSLAILGYYSGSYNEQFF
>TRBV6-6|TRBJ2-1|14
CASSYAGLAGDRFF
>TRBV12-3/TRBV12-4|TRBJ2-4|14
CASTRGVAKNIQYF
>TRBV9|TRBJ2-1|16
CASSSSGGRSYNEQFF
>TRBV24-1|TRBJ2-7|14
CATSRTGVDYEQYF
>TRBV20-1|TRBJ1-1|12
CSARGRTLEAFF
>TRBV4-3|TRBJ2-7|14
CASSPRVSGSEQYF
>TRBV18|TRBJ2-7|15
CASSPPSGGPNEQYF
>TRBV6-6|TRBJ1-5|12
CASSFPSEPQHF
>TRBV5-5|TRBJ1-1|14
CASSLTAANTEAFF
>TRBV7-9|TRBJ1-2|12
CASSQTGYGYTF
>TRBV28|TRBJ1-1|12
CASSLPGAEAFF
>TRBV2|TRBJ1-6|13
CASSLGEGSPLHF
>TRBV5-1|TRBJ2-2|16
CASSPWTGGGTGELFF
>TRBV9|TRBJ2-2|14
CASSVGQHTGELFF
>TRBV7-9|TRBJ2-1|16
CASSLAGRGRGNEQFF
>TRBV6-1|TRBJ2-7|15
CASREGTGPSYEQYF
>TRBV5-1|TRBJ2-7|14
CASSSGTPSDEQYF
>TRBV7-9|TRBJ2-7|14
CASAGPSRVYEQYF
>TRBV4-1|TRBJ2-4|15
CASSQTSIAKNIQYF
>TRBV7-8|TRBJ2-1|18
CASSPPWGGGPSSNEQFF
>TRBV7-3|TRBJ2-1|15
CASSLGLAGYNEQFF
>TRBV5-6|TRBJ2-1|11
CASSHSAEQFF
>TRBV7-9|TRBJ1-2|14
CASSLGGNPYGYTF
>TRBV23-1|TRBJ1-5|13
CASSPDRFGPQHF
>TRBV9|TRBJ2-3|16
CASSDVADFSTDTQYF
>TRBV24-1|TRBJ2-3|14
CATSDGGYSDTQYF
>TRBV7-8|TRBJ1-2|15
CASSLFRLTNYGYTF
>TRBV29-1|TRBJ2-7|13
CSVIEGLTYEQYF
>TRBV7-6|TRBJ2-7|12
CASSLFLNEQYF
>TRBV20-1|TRBJ1-1|12
CSAREYDGAAFF
>TRBV9|TRBJ1-5|16
CASSGGGAYSNQPQHF
>TRBV11-3|TRBJ2-1|13
CASSFERYNEQFF
>TRBV6-1|TRBJ2-3|15
CASSDGPRLTDTQYF
>TRBV9|TRBJ1-3|15
CASSISGDSGNTIYF
>TRBV20-1|TRBJ2-7|15
CSARSARLVPYEQYF
>TRBV13|TRBJ2-3|16
CASSYQRGLDRDTQYF
>TRBV7-8|TRBJ2-7|13
CASTRTGEGEQYF
>TRBV3-1|TRBJ2-7|14
CASSQDHSSYEQYF
>TRBV6-5|TRBJ2-7|15
CASREQDGASYEQYF